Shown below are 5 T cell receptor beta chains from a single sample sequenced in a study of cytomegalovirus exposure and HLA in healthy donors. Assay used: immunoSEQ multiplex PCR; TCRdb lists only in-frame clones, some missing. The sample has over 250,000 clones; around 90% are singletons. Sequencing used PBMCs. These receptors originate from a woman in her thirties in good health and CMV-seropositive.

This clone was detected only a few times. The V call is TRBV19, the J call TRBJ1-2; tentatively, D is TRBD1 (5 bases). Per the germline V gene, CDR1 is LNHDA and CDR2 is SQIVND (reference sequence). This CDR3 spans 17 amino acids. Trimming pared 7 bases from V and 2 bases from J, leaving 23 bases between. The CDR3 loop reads CASTPTDVQGRNYGYTF. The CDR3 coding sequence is TGTGCCAGTACACCCACAGATGTCCAGGGACGGAACTATGGCTACACCTTC. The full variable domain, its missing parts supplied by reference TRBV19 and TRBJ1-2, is DGGITQSPKYLFRKEGQNVTLSCEQNLNHDAMYWYRQDPGQGLRLIYYSQIVNDFQKGDIAEGYSVSREKKESFPLTVTSAQKNPTAFYLCASTPTDVQGRNYGYTFGSGTRLTVV.

In DNA, the CDR3 is TGTGCCAGCAGCCCGGCGGGACTTGATCGGAACACCATATATTTT. Translated: CASSPAGLDRNTIYF. The chain carries TRBV5-4 and TRBJ1-3, with D maybe TRBD1 (5 bases). The germline V and J ends were trimmed by 4 bases and 7 bases, with 18 bases remaining between them. This CDR3 has 15 residues. Germline CDR1 is SGHNT and CDR2 is YYREEE (reference sequence).

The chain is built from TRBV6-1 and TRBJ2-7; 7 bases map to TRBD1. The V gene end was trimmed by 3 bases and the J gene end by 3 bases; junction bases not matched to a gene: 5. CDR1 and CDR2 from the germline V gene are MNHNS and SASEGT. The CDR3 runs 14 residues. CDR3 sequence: CASSEDRPSYEQYF. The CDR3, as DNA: TGTGCCAGCAGTGAGGACAGGCCCAGCTACGAGCAGTACTTC.

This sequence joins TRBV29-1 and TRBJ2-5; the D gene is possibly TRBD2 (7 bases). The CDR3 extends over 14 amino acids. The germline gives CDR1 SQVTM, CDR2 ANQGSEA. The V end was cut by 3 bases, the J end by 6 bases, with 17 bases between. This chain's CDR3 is CSVDRGGRGKTQYF. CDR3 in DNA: TGCAGCGTTGATAGGGGGGGCAGAGGGAAGACCCAGTACTTC.

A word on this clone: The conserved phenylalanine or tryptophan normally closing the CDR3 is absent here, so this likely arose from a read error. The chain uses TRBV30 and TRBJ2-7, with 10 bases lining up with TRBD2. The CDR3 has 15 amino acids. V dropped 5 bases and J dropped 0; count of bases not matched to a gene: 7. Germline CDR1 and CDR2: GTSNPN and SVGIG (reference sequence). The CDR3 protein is CAWRHLAGASYEQYL. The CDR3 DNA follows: TGTGCCTGGCGCCATCTAGCGGGAGCCTCCTACGAGCAGTACCTC.